This T cell receptor (beta chain) was documented in a study of cytomegalovirus exposure and HLA in healthy donors. Amplification used 60 Vbeta primers and 13 Jbeta primers. Profiled with immunoSEQ multiplex PCR; TCRdb holds only in-frame clones, not every one. The sample has roughly 170,000 clones, about 80% seen once. V was clipped by 1 base and J by 5 bases; unmatched bases: 2. This CDR3 comprises 15 residues. Germline CDR1 reads LGHNT; CDR2 reads FRNRAP. The sequenced sample consisted of PBMCs. The clonotype originates from a woman aged 30 to 39 in good health and CMV-seropositive. The V call is TRBV12-5, the J call TRBJ2-1; TRBD2 matches at 10 bases. The CDR3 protein is CASGLGAGGNNEQFF. CDR3 DNA: TGTGCTAGTGGTTTGGGAGCGGGAGGGAACAATGAGCAGTTCTTC.